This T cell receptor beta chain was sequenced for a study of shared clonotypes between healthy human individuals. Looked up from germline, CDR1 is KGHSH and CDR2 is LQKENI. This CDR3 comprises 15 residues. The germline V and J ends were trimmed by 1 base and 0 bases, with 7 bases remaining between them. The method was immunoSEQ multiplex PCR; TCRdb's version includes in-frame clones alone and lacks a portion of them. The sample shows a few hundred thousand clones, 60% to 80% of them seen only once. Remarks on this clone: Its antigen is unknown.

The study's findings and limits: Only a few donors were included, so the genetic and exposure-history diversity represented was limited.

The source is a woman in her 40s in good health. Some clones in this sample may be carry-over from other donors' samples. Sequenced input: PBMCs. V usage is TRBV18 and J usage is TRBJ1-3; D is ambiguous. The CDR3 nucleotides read TGTGCCAGCTCACCACGAGGGAGCTCTGGAAACACCATATATTTT. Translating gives CASSPRGSSGNTIYF.